The 5 T cell receptor beta chains in this list originate from one sample, sequenced in a study of shared clonotypes between healthy human individuals. Some clones are missing from TCRdb's copy, which holds only in-frame ones; the method was immunoSEQ multiplex PCR. This table has some 550,000 clones, 97% appearing once. The sample was naive CD4+ T cells sorted from blood. This sample's subset: CD45RA+ positively selected. Receptors originate from a woman in her twenties or thirties in good health.

The genes are TRBV5-5 and TRBJ1-2; TRBD1 matches at 7 bases. The germline gives CDR1 SGHKS, CDR2 YYEKEE (reference sequence). The CDR3 spans 12 residues. J lost 12 bases, V lost 2 bases, and 7 bases had no gene match. The CDR3: CASSFQGEIHTF. CDR3 DNA: TGTGCCAGCAGCTTCCAGGGGGAAATACACACCTTC.

CDR3 sequence reads: CASSFRPGTPINEQFF. For the CDR3, the DNA is TGTGCCAGCAGTTTTCGCCCCGGGACCCCGATCAATGAGCAGTTCTTC. The chain recombines TRBV28 with TRBJ2-1; D is possibly TRBD1 or TRBD2 (5 bases each). The germline gives CDR1 MDHEN, CDR2 SYDVKM. V was shortened by 3 bases and J by 6 bases, with 18 bases between the two germline ends. This CDR3 has 16 amino acids.

The chain employs TRBV5-4 and TRBJ1-2; TRBD1 aligns across 7 bases. CDR3 length: 12 residues. V lost 4 bases to trimming and J lost 8 bases; unmatched junction nucleotides: 5. CDR1 is SGHNT and CDR2 is YYREEE in the germline V gene (reference sequence). This CDR3 reads CASSGQVGGYTF. Here the CDR3 DNA reads TGTGCCAGCAGCGGACAGGTAGGAGGCTACACCTTC. Full variable domain (missing parts from reference TRBV5-4 and TRBJ1-2): ETGVTQSPTHLIKTRGQQVTLRCSSQSGHNTVSWYQQALGQGPQFIFQYYREEENGRGNFPPRFSGLQFPNYSSELNVNALELDDSALYLCASSGQVGGYTFGSGTRLTVV.

V and J are TRBV5-1 and TRBJ1-3; D is uncertain. There are 13 residues in the CDR3. V lost 8 bases and J 0 bases, leaving 9 bases between the germline ends. The germline V gene encodes CDR1 SGHRS and CDR2 YFSETQ. The CDR3 sequence: CASTEGSGNTIYF. The CDR3 DNA reads as TGCGCCAGTACAGAGGGCTCTGGAAACACCATATATTTT.

This sequence joins TRBV7-3 and TRBJ2-1; 8 bases fit TRBD2. The CDR3 spans 13 residues. Germline CDR1 SGHTA, CDR2 FQGTGA. The V gene end was trimmed by 4 bases and the J gene end by 9 bases; junction bases not matched to a gene: 5. The CDR3 region is CASSSGLEGEQFF. The CDR3, as DNA: TGTGCCAGCAGCTCGGGACTAGAGGGTGAGCAGTTCTTC. The full variable domain, its missing parts supplied by reference TRBV7-3 and TRBJ2-1, is GAGVSQTPSNKVTEKGKYVELRCDPISGHTALYWYRQSLGQGPEFLIYFQGTGAADDSGLPNDRFFAVRPEGSVSTLKIQRTERGDSAVYLCASSSGLEGEQFFGPGTRLTVL.